This T cell receptor (beta chain) was obtained from a study of T cell responses to AZD1222 COVID-19 vaccine. Sequencing was performed with immunoSEQ multiplex PCR; in TCRdb, only in-frame clones are kept and a portion is missing. The sample lists approximately 69,000 clones, roughly 85% seen once, with roughly 25% in the top ten. This CDR3 spans 16 amino acids. Trimming took 0 bases from V and 2 from J, leaving 15 bases between them. Germline-derived CDR1 and CDR2 are SGHRS and YFSETQ. Turning to this clone: What it recognizes is unknown.

Study-level results: The donor group comprised mostly white British people and more females; the analysis possibly underestimated clonal diversity.

This receptor was obtained from an adult who received the AZD1222 COVID-19 vaccine. The sample here was peripheral blood, taken 28 days after the second AZD1222 dose. The V and J genes are TRBV5-1 and TRBJ2-7; D possibly corresponds to TRBD1 (6 bases). CDR3: CASSLAGRAGAYEQYF. CDR3 nucleotide sequence: TGCGCCAGCAGCTTGGCCGGAAGGGCAGGGGCCTACGAGCAGTACTTC.